One and the same sample provided the 26 T cell receptor beta chains below, sequenced in a study of a mutant IDH1 vaccine in newly diagnosed glioma. These receptors' antigens are unknown. Here immunoSEQ multiplex PCR was the method, and the copy in TCRdb shows in-frame clones only, minus some. The sample has about 65,000 clones; roughly 81% are singletons. Time point indicated: week 23, last vaccination. One vaccine dose held 300 ug of mutant IDH1 20-mer peptide and came with topical imiquimod. Source: PBMCs, taken from a glioma patient whose treatment included an IDH1 peptide vaccine. Receptor source: a man younger than 45 with glioma.

The chain carries TRBV28 and TRBJ2-3; TRBD1 matches at 12 bases. Per germline, CDR1 MDHEN and CDR2 SYDVKM. J gave up 5 bases and V 4 bases, and 7 bases lay outside the gene matches. The CDR3 is 16 amino acids. CDR3 sequence (DNA): TGTGCCAGCAGTTCTCCCGGGACAGGGGGCAAAGATACGCAGTATTTT. This encodes CASSSPGTGGKDTQYF.

The chain couples TRBV5-4 to TRBJ2-5; no reliable D call. Per germline, CDR1 SGHNT and CDR2 YYREEE (reference sequence). Trimming took off 3 bases at V and 1 base at J, with 13 bases between the two ends. There are 15 residues in the CDR3. As DNA, the CDR3 is TGTGCCAGCAGCTACGGCGGTGGGCTCCAAGAGACCCAGTACTTC. Encoded protein: CASSYGGGLQETQYF.

The V and J genes are TRBV12-5 and TRBJ1-5; tentative D call: TRBD1 (5 bases). The germline gives CDR1 LGHNT, CDR2 FRNRAP. The V end lost 1 base, the J end lost 5 bases, and 6 bases lay between the germline ends. The CDR3 consists of 13 residues. The CDR3 bases are TGTGCTAGTGGTTTGGAGGGGCATCAGCCCCAGCATTTT. Protein sequence: CASGLEGHQPQHF.

The chain couples TRBV18 to TRBJ2-1, with D perhaps matching TRBD1 (5 bases). Trimming took 0 bases from V and 2 from J, leaving 17 bases between them. CDR3 length equals 18 residues. Germline loops: CDR1 KGHSH, CDR2 LQKENI. The DNA of the CDR3 is TGTGCCAGCTCACCACCGTTAAGGGGCATCCTCACCTACAATGAGCAGTTCTTC. This codes for CASSPPLRGILTYNEQFF.

The rearrangement joins TRBV29-1 to TRBJ1-1, with a weak D call TRBD1 (6 bases). V was pared by 7 bases and J by 0 bases, with 12 bases between. This CDR3 comprises 13 residues. From germline, CDR1 is SQVTM and CDR2 ANQGSEA. The CDR3 nucleotides read TGCAGCGCCCGAGGGGGGTTGAACACTGAAGCTTTCTTT. It translates to CSARGGLNTEAFF.

The rearrangement links TRBV19 to TRBJ2-7; TRBD1 is a possible D gene (5 bases). The CDR3 extends over 15 amino acids. Germline V CDR1 and CDR2: LNHDA, SQIVND (reference sequence). Trimming shortened V by 1 base and J by 1 base, and 11 bases separated the two germline ends. The CDR3 reads CASSIGRGSSYEQYF. The CDR3 DNA follows: TGTGCCAGTAGTATAGGTAGGGGATCATCCTACGAGCAGTACTTC.

This clone was counted between two and nine times. The chain uses TRBV4-2 and TRBJ2-2, with a weak D call TRBD2 (6 bases). Trimming took off 0 bases at V and 2 bases at J, with 16 bases between the two ends. The CDR3 totals 18 residues. CDR1 and CDR2 (germline): LGHNA, YNFKEQ. The CDR3 protein is CASSQDGAGWPNTGELFF. CDR3 DNA sequence: TGTGCCAGCAGCCAAGATGGGGCGGGGTGGCCTAACACCGGGGAGCTGTTTTTT.

This rearrangement joins TRBV9 to TRBJ1-1, with TRBD1 identical over 9 bases. J was trimmed by 7 bases and V by 1 base; bases with no gene match: 5. Germline V lookup: CDR1 SGDLS, CDR2 YYNGEE. This CDR3 has 14 amino acids. In DNA, the CDR3 is TGTGCCAGCAGCGTAAGGACAGGGGCAATTGAAGCTTTCTTT. Its translation is CASSVRTGAIEAFF.

Written as DNA, the CDR3 is TGCGCCAGCAGGACCGTTACAGGGCCTCTCTCTGGGGCCAACGTCCTGACTTTC. Encoded protein: CASRTVTGPLSGANVLTF. The rearrangement links TRBV4-1 to TRBJ2-6, with D tentatively TRBD1 (6 bases). V gave up 6 bases and J gave up 0 bases, with 18 bases separating them. CDR3 length: 18 amino acids. CDR1 MGHRA and CDR2 YSYEKL come from the germline V gene.

The chain joins TRBV27 to TRBJ2-5; 7 nucleotides agree with TRBD2. Per germline, CDR1 MNHEY and CDR2 SMNVEV (reference sequence). The CDR3 covers 15 residues. With 10 bases clipped from V and 0 bases from J, the junction kept 11 bases outside the gene matches. For the CDR3, the DNA is TGTGCCATACTAAAGCGGGGCGAGTACCAAGAGACCCAGTACTTC. Its protein is CAILKRGEYQETQYF.

The chain joins TRBV5-6 to TRBJ2-5, with 10 positions matching TRBD1. There are 15 residues in the CDR3. Per the germline V gene, CDR1 is SGHDT and CDR2 is YYEEEE. V shed 4 bases and J 5 bases; nucleotides not matched to a gene: 8. Written as DNA, the CDR3 is TGTGCCAGCAGCCCCGGGACAGGGGCGGGGGAGACCCAGTACTTC. This sequence encodes CASSPGTGAGETQYF. The full variable domain, its missing parts supplied by reference TRBV5-6 and TRBJ2-5, is DAGVTQSPTHLIKTRGQQVTLRCSPKSGHDTVSWYQQALGQGPQFIFQYYEEEERQRGNFPDRFSGHQFPNYSSELNVNALLLGDSALYLCASSPGTGAGETQYFGPGTRLLVL.

The chain joins TRBV6-4 to TRBJ2-3, with D possibly matching TRBD2 (6 bases). This CDR3 is 14 amino acids long. Germline V gives CDR1 MRHNA, CDR2 SNTAGT. V was pared by 3 bases and J by 2 bases, with 9 bases between. The CDR3 DNA reads as TGTGCCAGCAGTGAAGGGACTTTCACAGATACGCAGTATTTT. As protein: CASSEGTFTDTQYF.

V and J are TRBV4-2 and TRBJ2-5; D perhaps matches TRBD2 (6 bases). From germline, CDR1 is LGHNA and CDR2 YNFKEQ. The CDR3 sequence is 17 residues long. V shed 4 bases and J shed 5 bases, with 23 bases lying between them. The CDR3 is CASSPGLRQDYAETQYF. CDR3 in DNA: TGTGCCAGCAGCCCGGGACTTAGACAAGACTATGCCGAGACCCAGTACTTC.

The V call is TRBV29-1, the J call TRBJ2-2, with 8 bases that match TRBD2. In germline, CDR1 is SQVTM, CDR2 ANQGSEA. J was trimmed by 2 bases and V by 7 bases; bases with no gene match: 3. This CDR3 is 13 amino acids long. The CDR3 DNA follows: TGCAGCGGGCGGGGGGCCAACACCGGGGAGCTGTTTTTT. This translates into CSGRGANTGELFF.

The V call is TRBV10-2, the J call TRBJ2-2; D gene unclear. The CDR3 is made up of 16 amino acids. Trimming pared 7 bases from V and 0 bases from J, leaving 15 bases between. Germline CDR1 is WSHSY and CDR2 is SAAADI. The CDR3 bases are TGCGCCAGCATGGTGGAAACAACAACGAACACCGGGGAGCTGTTTTTT. The encoded protein is CASMVETTTNTGELFF.

This clone was counted once. The chain employs TRBV19 and TRBJ2-1; D gene uncertain. Germline CDR1 is LNHDA and CDR2 is SQIVND (reference sequence). This CDR3 has 16 amino acids. V was trimmed by 5 bases and J by 1 base, leaving 15 bases between them. Here the CDR3 reads CASSLVTTRSYNEQFF. CDR3 in DNA: TGTGCCAGTAGTCTGGTCACTACTCGATCCTACAATGAGCAGTTCTTC.

The rearrangement links TRBV2 to TRBJ1-2; D is ambiguous. Germline V lookup: CDR1 SNHLY, CDR2 FYNNEI. The CDR3 consists of 12 residues. The germline V and J ends were trimmed by 10 bases and 10 bases, with 19 bases remaining between them. The CDR3 DNA reads TGTGCCACAGCAGCAAGGGCTGGTGTCTACACCTTC. Its translation is CATAARAGVYTF.

This chain uses TRBV7-8 with TRBJ2-7; 8 positions agree with TRBD1. Germline V lookup: CDR1 SGHVS, CDR2 FQNEAQ. This CDR3 is 16 amino acids long. V shed 4 bases, J shed 4 bases, and the junction held 12 bases outside the gene matches. The CDR3 sequence: CASSSRAQGASYEQYF. Here the CDR3 DNA reads TGTGCCAGCAGCTCACGGGCTCAGGGGGCATCTTACGAGCAGTACTTC.

The genes are TRBV7-8 and TRBJ1-2; no definite D call. The CDR3 consists of 17 residues. The V end was cut by 1 base, the J end by 0 bases, with 15 bases between. Germline V gene data show CDR1 as SGHVS and CDR2 as FQNEAQ. The CDR3 sequence: CASSLVDSHGANYGYTF. The CDR3 DNA sequence: TGTGCCAGCAGCTTAGTTGACTCCCACGGAGCTAACTATGGCTACACCTTC. Full variable domain (outside the CDR3, taken from reference TRBV7-8 and TRBJ1-2): GAGVSQSPRYKVAKRGQDVALRCDPISGHVSLFWYQQALGQGPEFLTYFQNEAQLDKSGLPSDRFFAERPEGSVSTLKIQRTQQEDSAVYLCASSLVDSHGANYGYTFGSGTRLTVV.

The chain couples TRBV7-2 to TRBJ1-5, with D uncertain. V lost 5 bases and J lost 0, with 11 bases in between. There are 15 residues in the CDR3. Germline CDR1 and CDR2: SGHTA and FQGNSA. The CDR3 spells CASSPASSSNQPQHF. CDR3 bases: TGTGCCAGCAGCCCAGCGAGTTCTAGCAATCAGCCCCAGCATTTT.

The chain links TRBV15 to TRBJ2-5, with 9 bases that match TRBD1. The J call is in doubt because the DNA end fits TRBJ2-7 better. Germline values: CDR1 LNHNV, CDR2 YYDKDF (reference sequence). The CDR3 has 17 amino acids. The CDR3 region is CATSPVRRRTGDYEQYF. CDR3 DNA: TGTGCCACCAGTCCAGTTAGACGAAGGACAGGGGACTACGAGCAGTACTTC.

The rearrangement links TRBV19 to TRBJ1-1; no definite D call. The CDR3 has 19 amino acids. Between the trimmed V and J ends, which lost 3 bases and 1 base, there was a span of 24 bases. Germline CDR1 reads LNHDA; CDR2 reads SQIVND (reference sequence). DNA of the CDR3: TGTGCCAGTAGTATTTTCGTGTATGGGTCAAGCATGGCGAACACTGAAGCTTTCTTT. Protein: CASSIFVYGSSMANTEAFF.

This chain uses TRBV5-6 with TRBJ1-1; weak D call: TRBD1 (5 bases). This CDR3 contains 15 residues. V lost 4 bases and J 1 base, leaving 14 bases between the germline ends. The germline V gene encodes CDR1 SGHDT and CDR2 YYEEEE. Here the CDR3 reads CASSHGPGGNTEAFF. Written as DNA, the CDR3 is TGTGCCAGCAGCCATGGCCCGGGGGGGAACACTGAAGCTTTCTTT.

V is TRBV18 and J is TRBJ2-2, with 9 bases identical to TRBD2. In germline, CDR1 is KGHSH, CDR2 LQKENI. The CDR3 spans 18 residues. Unmatched junction bases numbered 14, after V lost 4 bases and J lost 5 bases. CDR3 nucleotide sequence: TGTGCCAGCTCACGTCACCCCCTAGCGGGGTTGGTTACCGGGGAGCTGTTTTTT. Translated: CASSRHPLAGLVTGELFF.

The chain recombines TRBV2 with TRBJ2-5; TRBD2 matches at 9 bases. V was clipped by 4 bases and J by 2 bases; unmatched bases: 14. The CDR3 totals 18 residues. Germline loops: CDR1 SNHLY, CDR2 FYNNEI. CDR3 DNA: TGTGCCAGCAGTGGGCCCGAGGGCGGGGGGGCCTTTCAAGAGACCCAGTACTTC. Its translation is CASSGPEGGGAFQETQYF.

This sequence joins TRBV7-9 and TRBJ2-1, with a weak D call TRBD2 (6 bases). Germline V gene data show CDR1 as SEHNR and CDR2 as FQNEAQ (reference sequence). The germline V and J ends were trimmed by 5 bases and 4 bases, with 15 bases remaining between them. This CDR3 region has 15 residues. As DNA, the CDR3 is TGTGCCAGCAGCCTTGGGGGGATCCATTACAATGAGCAGTTCTTC. As protein: CASSLGGIHYNEQFF.